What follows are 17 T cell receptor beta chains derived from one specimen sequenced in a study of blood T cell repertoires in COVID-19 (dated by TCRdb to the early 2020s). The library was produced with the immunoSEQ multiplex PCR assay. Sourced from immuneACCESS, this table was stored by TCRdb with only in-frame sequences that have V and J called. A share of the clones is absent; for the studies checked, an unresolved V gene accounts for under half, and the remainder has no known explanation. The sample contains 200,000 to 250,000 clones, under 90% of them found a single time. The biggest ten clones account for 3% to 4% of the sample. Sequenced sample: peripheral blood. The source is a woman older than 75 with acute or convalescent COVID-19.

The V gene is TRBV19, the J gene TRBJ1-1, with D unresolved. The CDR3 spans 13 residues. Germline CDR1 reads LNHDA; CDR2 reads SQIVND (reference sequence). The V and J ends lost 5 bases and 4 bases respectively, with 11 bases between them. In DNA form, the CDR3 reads TGTGCCAGTAGTTTCCGGGTCGGCACTGAAGCTTTCTTT. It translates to CASSFRVGTEAFF.

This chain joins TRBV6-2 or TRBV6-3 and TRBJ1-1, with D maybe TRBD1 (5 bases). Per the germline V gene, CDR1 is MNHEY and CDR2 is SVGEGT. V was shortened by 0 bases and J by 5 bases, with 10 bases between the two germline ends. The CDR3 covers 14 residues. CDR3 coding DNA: TGTGCCAGCAGTTACTCGGGGGGGGAGACTGAAGCTTTCTTT. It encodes CASSYSGGETEAFF.

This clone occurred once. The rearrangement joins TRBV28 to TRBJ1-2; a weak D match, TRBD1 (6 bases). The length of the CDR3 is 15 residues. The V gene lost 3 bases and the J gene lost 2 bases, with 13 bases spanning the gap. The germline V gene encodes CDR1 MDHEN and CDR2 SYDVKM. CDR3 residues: CASSFPTGVNYGYTF. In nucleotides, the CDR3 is TGTGCCAGCAGTTTCCCGACAGGCGTAAACTATGGCTACACCTTC.

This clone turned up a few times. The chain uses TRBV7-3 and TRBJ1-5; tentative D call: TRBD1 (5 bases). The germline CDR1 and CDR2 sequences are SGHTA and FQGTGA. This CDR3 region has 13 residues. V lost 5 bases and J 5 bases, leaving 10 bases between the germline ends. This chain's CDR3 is CASSPGTDQPQHF. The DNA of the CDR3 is TGTGCCAGCAGCCCCGGGACTGATCAGCCCCAGCATTTT. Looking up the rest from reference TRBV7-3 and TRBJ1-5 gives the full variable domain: GAGVSQTPSNKVTEKGKYVELRCDPISGHTALYWYRQSLGQGPEFLIYFQGTGAADDSGLPNDRFFAVRPEGSVSTLKIQRTERGDSAVYLCASSPGTDQPQHFGDGTRLSIL.

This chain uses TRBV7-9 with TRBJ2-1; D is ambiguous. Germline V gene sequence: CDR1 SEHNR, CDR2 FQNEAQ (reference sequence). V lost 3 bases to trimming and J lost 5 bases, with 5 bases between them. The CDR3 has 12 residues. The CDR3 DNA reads TGTGCCAGCAGCTTGTTAAACAATGAGCAGTTCTTC. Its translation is CASSLLNNEQFF.

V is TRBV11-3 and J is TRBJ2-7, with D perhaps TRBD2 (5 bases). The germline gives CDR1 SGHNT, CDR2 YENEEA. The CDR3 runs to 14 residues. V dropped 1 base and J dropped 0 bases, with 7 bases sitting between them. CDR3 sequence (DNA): TGTGCCAGCAGCTTAGGAGGGATCTCCTACGAGCAGTACTTC. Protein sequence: CASSLGGISYEQYF.

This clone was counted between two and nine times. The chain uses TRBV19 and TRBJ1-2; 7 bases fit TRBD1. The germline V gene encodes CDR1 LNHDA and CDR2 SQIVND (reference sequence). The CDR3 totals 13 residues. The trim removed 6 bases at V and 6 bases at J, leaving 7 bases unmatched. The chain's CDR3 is CASRNRGSDGYTF. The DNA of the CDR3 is TGTGCCAGTAGGAACAGGGGTAGTGATGGCTACACCTTC.

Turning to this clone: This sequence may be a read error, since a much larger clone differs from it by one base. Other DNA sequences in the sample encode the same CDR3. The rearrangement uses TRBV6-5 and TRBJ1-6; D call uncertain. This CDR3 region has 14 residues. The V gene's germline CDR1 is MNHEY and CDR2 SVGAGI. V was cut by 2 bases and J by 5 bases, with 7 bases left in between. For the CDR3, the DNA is TGTGCCAGCAGTTACCGGAGGGATAATTCACCCCTCCACTTT. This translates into CASSYRRDNSPLHF.

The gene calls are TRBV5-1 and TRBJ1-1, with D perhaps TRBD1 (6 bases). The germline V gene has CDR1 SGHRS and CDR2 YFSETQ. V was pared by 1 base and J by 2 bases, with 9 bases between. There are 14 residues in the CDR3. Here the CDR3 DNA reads TGCGCCAGCAGCTTGACAGGGTTTAACACTGAAGCTTTCTTT. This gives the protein CASSLTGFNTEAFF.

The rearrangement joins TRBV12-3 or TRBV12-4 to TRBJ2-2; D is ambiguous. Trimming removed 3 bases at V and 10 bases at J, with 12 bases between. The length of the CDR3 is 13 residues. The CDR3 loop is CASSLVRVKELFF. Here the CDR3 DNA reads TGTGCCAGCAGTTTGGTGAGAGTTAAGGAGCTGTTTTTT.

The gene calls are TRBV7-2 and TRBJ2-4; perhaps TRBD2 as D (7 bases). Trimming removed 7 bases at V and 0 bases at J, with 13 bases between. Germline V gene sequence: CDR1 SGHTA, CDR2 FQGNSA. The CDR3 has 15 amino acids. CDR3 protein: CASKVGGQAKNIQYF. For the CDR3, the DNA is TGTGCCAGCAAAGTGGGGGGGCAAGCCAAAAACATTCAGTACTTC.

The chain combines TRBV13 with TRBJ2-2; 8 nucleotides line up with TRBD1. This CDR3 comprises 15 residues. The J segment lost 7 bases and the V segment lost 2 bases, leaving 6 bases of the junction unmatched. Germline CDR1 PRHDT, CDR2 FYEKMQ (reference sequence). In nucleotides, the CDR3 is TGTGCCAGCAGCTTAAATCCAGGGGGCAACGGGGAGCTGTTTTTT. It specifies CASSLNPGGNGELFF.

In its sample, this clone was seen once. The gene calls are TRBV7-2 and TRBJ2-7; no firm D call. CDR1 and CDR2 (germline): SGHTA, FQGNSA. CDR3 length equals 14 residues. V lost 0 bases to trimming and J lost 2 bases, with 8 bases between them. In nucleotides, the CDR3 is TGTGCCAGCAGCTTAGCTCGAGTGGCCTACGAGCAGTACTTC. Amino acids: CASSLARVAYEQYF.

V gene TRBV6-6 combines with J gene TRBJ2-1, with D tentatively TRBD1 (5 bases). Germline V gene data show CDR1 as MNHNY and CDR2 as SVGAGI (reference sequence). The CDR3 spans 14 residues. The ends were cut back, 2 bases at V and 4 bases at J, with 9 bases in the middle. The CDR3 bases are TGTGCCAGCAGTTACGACAGAAGGTACAATGAGCAGTTCTTC. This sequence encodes CASSYDRRYNEQFF.

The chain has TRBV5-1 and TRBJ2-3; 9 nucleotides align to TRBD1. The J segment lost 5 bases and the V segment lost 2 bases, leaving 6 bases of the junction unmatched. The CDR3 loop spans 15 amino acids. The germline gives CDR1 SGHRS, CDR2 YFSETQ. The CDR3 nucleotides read TGCGCCAGCAGCTTTGGGACAGGGTCAAGAGATACGCAGTATTTT. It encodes CASSFGTGSRDTQYF.

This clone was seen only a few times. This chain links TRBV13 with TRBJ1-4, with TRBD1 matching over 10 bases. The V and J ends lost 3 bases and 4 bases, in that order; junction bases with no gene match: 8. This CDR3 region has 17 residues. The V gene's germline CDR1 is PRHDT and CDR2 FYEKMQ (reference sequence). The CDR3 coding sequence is TGTGCCAGCAGCTTGGGACAGGGGCGGTTAGGTAATGAAAAACTGTTTTTT. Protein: CASSLGQGRLGNEKLFF.

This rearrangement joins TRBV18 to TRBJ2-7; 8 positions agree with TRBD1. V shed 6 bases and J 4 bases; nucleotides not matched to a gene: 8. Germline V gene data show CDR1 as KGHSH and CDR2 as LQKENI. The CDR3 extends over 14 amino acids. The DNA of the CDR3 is TGTGCCAGCTCCGCCGGGACAGGTGATTACGAGCAGTACTTC. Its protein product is CASSAGTGDYEQYF. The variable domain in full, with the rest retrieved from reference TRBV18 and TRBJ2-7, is NAGVMQNPRHLVRRRGQEARLRCSPMKGHSHVYWYRQLPEEGLKFMVYLQKENIIDESGMPKERFSAEFPKEGPSILRIQQVVRGDSAAYFCASSAGTGDYEQYFGPGTRLTVT.